Listed below are T cell receptor beta chains from one sample, sequenced in a study of T cell responses to AZD1222 COVID-19 vaccine. Sequencing used immunoSEQ multiplex PCR; TCRdb keeps in-frame clones, though not all of them. The sample records about 130,000 clones, roughly 88% being singletons. Sample: peripheral blood, taken 28 days after the second AZD1222 dose. The receptor set was obtained from an adult who received the AZD1222 COVID-19 vaccine. Each CDR3 is given with its conserved first and last residue.

J gene | V gene | CDR3 protein
TRBJ2-1 | TRBV11-2 | CASSAESSYNEQFF
TRBJ2-7 | TRBV7-2 | CASSLANQGRYEQYF
TRBJ1-3 | TRBV6-1 | CASSEEGGTGTGNTIYF
TRBJ1-6 | TRBV4-3 | CASSQAPGDSSPPHF
TRBJ1-5 | TRBV29-1 | CSVGQQHQPQHF
TRBJ1-4 | TRBV6-5 | CASSYSGPWGWEKLFF
TRBJ2-5 | TRBV6-6 | CASSSLLVAETQYF
TRBJ2-4 | TRBV6-5 | CASSPVTEQNIQYF
TRBJ2-1 | TRBV28 | CASGSVPLYNEQFF
TRBJ1-2 | TRBV19 | CASNNRGRDGYTF
TRBJ2-7 | TRBV28 | CASGGTSSYEQYF